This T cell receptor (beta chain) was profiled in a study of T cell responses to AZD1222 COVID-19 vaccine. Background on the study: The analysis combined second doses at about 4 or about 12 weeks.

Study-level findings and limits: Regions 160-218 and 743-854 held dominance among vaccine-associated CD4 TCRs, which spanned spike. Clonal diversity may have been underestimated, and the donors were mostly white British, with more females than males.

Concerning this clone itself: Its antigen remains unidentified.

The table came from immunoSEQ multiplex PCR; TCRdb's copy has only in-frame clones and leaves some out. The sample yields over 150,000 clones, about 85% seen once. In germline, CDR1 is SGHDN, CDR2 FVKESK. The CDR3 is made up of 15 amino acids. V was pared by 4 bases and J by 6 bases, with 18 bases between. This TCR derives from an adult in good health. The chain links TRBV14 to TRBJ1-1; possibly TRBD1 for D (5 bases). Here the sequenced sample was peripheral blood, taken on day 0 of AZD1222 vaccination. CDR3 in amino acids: CASSPPSGIDAEAFF. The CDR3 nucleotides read TGTGCCAGCAGCCCTCCCTCAGGGATCGACGCTGAAGCTTTCTTT.